This passage covers 15 T cell receptor beta chains from one sample sequenced in a study of CD4+ T cells in melanoma. Profiling relied on immunoSEQ multiplex PCR, and the TCRdb table lists in-frame clones only, not all of them. The data show 6,000 to 8,500 clones, with 50% to 75% seen just once and around a fifth held by the top ten. Sequenced sample: cells from a culture (not recorded whether cultured in vitro). These receptors were collected from a human donor with melanoma.

A few counts support this clone. This chain uses TRBV4-3 with TRBJ1-2; D may be TRBD1 (5 bases). CDR1 LGHNA and CDR2 YSLEER come from the germline V gene. The CDR3 contains 17 residues. The ends were cut back, 1 base at V and 6 bases at J, with 21 bases in the middle. CDR3 loop: CASSQGQGLVPKHGYTF. CDR3 sequence (DNA): TGCGCCAGCAGCCAAGGCCAGGGATTGGTCCCGAAGCATGGCTACACCTTC.

The chain employs TRBV4-3 and TRBJ1-2; D possibly corresponds to TRBD1 (6 bases). This CDR3 is built from 17 residues. Trimming left V 1 base short and J 1 base short, with 16 bases between. Germline V gene lookup returns CDR1 LGHNA and CDR2 YSLEER. CDR3 region: CASSQALSGTINYGYTF. DNA of the CDR3: TGCGCCAGCAGCCAAGCGCTTTCCGGGACAATTAACTATGGCTACACCTTC.

The chain combines TRBV6-5 with TRBJ1-1, with D perhaps TRBD1 (5 bases). There are 14 residues in the CDR3. Per the germline V gene, CDR1 is MNHEY and CDR2 is SVGAGI. V lost 2 bases and J lost 1, with 8 bases in between. The CDR3 DNA reads TGTGCCAGCAGTTACGGGGGGGGGAACACTGAAGCTTTCTTT. It codes for CASSYGGGNTEAFF.

V is TRBV7-9 and J is TRBJ2-1; perhaps TRBD1 as D (6 bases). CDR1 is SEHNR and CDR2 is FQNEAQ in the germline V gene (reference sequence). The CDR3 totals 16 residues. Trimming pared 5 bases from V and 0 bases from J, leaving 14 bases between. DNA of the CDR3: TGTGCCAGCAGCCTACAGGGTGGGGGCTCCTACAATGAGCAGTTCTTC. Protein: CASSLQGGGSYNEQFF.

This clone showed up just a few times. The rearrangement joins TRBV23-1 to TRBJ2-7, with D perhaps being TRBD1 or TRBD2 (6 bases each). TRBV23-1 carries the ORF label, with uncertain function. Trimming left V 4 bases short and J 6 bases short, with 19 bases between. This CDR3 is built from 15 residues. Here the CDR3 DNA reads TGCGCCAGCAGTCGGGGGGACAACCGACCTACCGAGCAGTACTTC. Protein: CASSRGDNRPTEQYF.

This clone was detected only a few times. The rearrangement joins TRBV5-5 to TRBJ1-5, with no clear D. This CDR3 is 15 amino acids long. The V gene lost 4 bases and the J gene lost 3 bases, with 14 bases spanning the gap. Looked up from germline, CDR1 is SGHKS and CDR2 is YYEKEE (reference sequence). CDR3 bases: TGTGCCAGCAGCCCGGGAGCAGCCTACAATCAGCCCCAGCATTTT. Amino acids: CASSPGAAYNQPQHF.

Only one count was recorded for this clone. V usage is TRBV11-3 and J usage is TRBJ2-7, with a weak D call TRBD1 (5 bases). The CDR3 is 17 residues long. The germline V gene encodes CDR1 SGHNT and CDR2 YENEEA. V lost 0 bases and J lost 1, with 16 bases in between. The CDR3 bases are TGTGCCAGCAGCTTAGACCGGACAACGTATCGTTCCTACGAGCAGTACTTC. Protein sequence: CASSLDRTTYRSYEQYF.

This rearrangement joins TRBV4-1 to TRBJ2-1; 10 bases map to TRBD2. Germline CDR1 and CDR2: MGHRA and YSYEKL. CDR3 length: 16 residues. The junction had 7 bases not matched to a gene; V was cut back by 4 bases and J by 4 bases. CDR3 sequence: CASSRHSSGGYNEQFF. For the CDR3, the DNA is TGCGCCAGCAGCCGACACTCTAGCGGGGGTTACAATGAGCAGTTCTTC.

V is TRBV25-1 and J is TRBJ2-7; D is possibly TRBD1 (6 bases). This CDR3 comprises 13 residues. V dropped 3 bases and J dropped 3 bases, with 9 bases sitting between them. The germline V gene has CDR1 MGHDK and CDR2 SYGVNS. This CDR3 reads CASSDLQGYEQYF. CDR3 coding DNA: TGTGCCAGCAGTGACTTACAGGGCTACGAGCAGTACTTC.

This clone has just one count. The chain recombines TRBV7-9 with TRBJ1-2; possibly TRBD1 for D (5 bases). This CDR3 is 14 amino acids long. CDR1 is SEHNR and CDR2 is FQNEAQ in the germline V gene (reference sequence). V shed 1 base and J shed 5 bases, with 11 bases lying between them. The CDR3 loop is CASSLDRKLYGYTF. The CDR3, as DNA: TGTGCCAGCAGCTTAGACAGGAAGCTATATGGCTACACCTTC. The full variable domain, rest sourced from reference TRBV7-9 and TRBJ1-2, is DTGVSQNPRHKITKRGQNVTFRCDPISEHNRLYWYRQTLGQGPEFLTYFQNEAQLEKSRLLSDRFSAERPKGSFSTLEIQRTEQGDSAMYLCASSLDRKLYGYTFGSGTRLTVV.

This clone showed up just once. The CDR3 spells CASSSTPGTGNEQFF. CDR3 DNA sequence: TGTGCCAGCAGCTCCACACCCGGGACAGGGAATGAGCAGTTCTTC. This chain links TRBV7-3 with TRBJ2-1, with 9 bases aligning to TRBD1. The CDR3 contains 15 residues. The V gene's germline CDR1 is SGHTA and CDR2 FQGTGA. V lost 4 bases, J lost 7 bases, and 8 bases stayed unmatched.

The chain uses TRBV11-2 and TRBJ2-5; 8 bases fit TRBD1. Germline trimming cut 5 bases from V and 5 bases from J; bases unmatched to any gene: 4. CDR3 length: 13 residues. CDR1 and CDR2 (germline): SGHAT, FQNNGV. As DNA, the CDR3 is TGTGCCAGCAGCCCGGACAGGGTCGAGACCCAGTACTTC. This sequence encodes CASSPDRVETQYF. Using reference TRBV11-2 and TRBJ2-5 for the parts outside the CDR3, the full variable domain is EAGVAQSPRYKIIEKRQSVAFWCNPISGHATLYWYQQILGQGPKLLIQFQNNGVVDDSQLPKDRFSAERLKGVDSTLKIQPAKLEDSAVYLCASSPDRVETQYFGPGTRLLVL.

By share, this clone ranks as hyperexpanded. This chain joins TRBV9 and TRBJ1-6; 7 bases are a match to TRBD1. There are 14 residues in the CDR3. Germline V gives CDR1 SGDLS, CDR2 YYNGEE. After removal of 4 bases from V and 8 bases from J, the junction contained 6 bases not matched to a gene. CDR3 sequence (DNA): TGTGCCAGCAGCCTGACAGGGTGGGATTCACCCCTCCACTTT. Translating gives CASSLTGWDSPLHF.

This clone is medium-sized within its sample. The J gene is TRBJ1-5, the V gene TRBV4-2; perhaps TRBD1 as D (6 bases). Trimming cost V 0 bases and J 3 bases, with 9 bases left between them. CDR3 size: 15 residues. Germline V gene data show CDR1 as LGHNA and CDR2 as YNFKEQ. CDR3: CASSQDGQTNQPQHF. The CDR3 DNA is TGTGCCAGCAGCCAAGATGGACAGACCAATCAGCCCCAGCATTTT.

The chain recombines TRBV29-1 with TRBJ2-1, with 9 bases fitting TRBD2. This CDR3 spans 10 amino acids. CDR1 SQVTM and CDR2 ANQGSEA come from the germline V gene. Trimming took 6 bases from V and 14 from J; bases not matched to a gene: 5. The CDR3: CSVIAGVEFF. The CDR3 coding sequence is TGCAGCGTGATAGCGGGGGTGGAGTTCTTC.